This entry is about one TCR beta chain. Its antigen is currently unknown. This sample was included in a study of PD-1 blockade in classical Hodgkin lymphoma. Study details: On a schedule of every 2 weeks, patients received nivolumab 3 mg/kg intravenously. Study-level results: Before treatment, TCR diversity in newly diagnosed patients was reportedly lower than in healthy donors.

Regarding time point: cycle 4 day 1 (C4D1), after 5 to 7 weeks of nivolumab. Patients all relapsed after autologous stem cell transplantation, and there was variation in brentuximab vedotin exposure. Classification of best responses gave complete response, partial response or progressive disease. Here immunoSEQ multiplex PCR was the method, and the copy in TCRdb shows in-frame clones only, minus some. The sample shows around 50,000 clones, roughly 80% of them seen only once. Germline-derived CDR1 and CDR2 are MNHEY and SMNVEV (reference sequence). The CDR3 has 19 amino acids. Trimming at V came to 1 base and at J to 0 bases, leaving 9 bases not matched to a gene.

Sequenced material: peripheral blood mononuclear cells (PBMCs), taken before the fourth cycle of nivolumab. The V gene is TRBV27, the J gene TRBJ2-6; 7 bases are shared with TRBD1. The clonotype originates from a human donor with classical Hodgkin lymphoma. CDR3: CASSLFFDRESSGANVLTF. CDR3 DNA: TGTGCCAGCAGTTTATTTTTCGACAGGGAAAGCTCTGGGGCCAACGTCCTGACTTTC.